These 28 T cell receptor beta chains were all obtained from the same sample, sequenced in a study of blood T cell repertoires in COVID-19. The repertoire was sequenced with immunoSEQ multiplex PCR; TCRdb's copy has only in-frame clones and lacks some. The sample has some 70,000 clones; 79% are singletons. Sequences were obtained from peripheral blood. The receptors were gathered from a woman aged 45-65 years with acute or convalescent COVID-19.

The chain carries TRBV24-1 and TRBJ2-1; TRBD2 matches 13 bases. Trimming took 5 bases from V and 1 from J; bases not matched to a gene: 10. This CDR3 is 19 amino acids long. Germline V gives CDR1 KGHDR, CDR2 SFDVKD. The CDR3 coding sequence is TGTGCCACCAGTGGCCTCGGGACTAGCGGGGCCGGGTCCTACAATGAGCAGTTCTTC. It is translated as CATSGLGTSGAGSYNEQFF.

This clone was seen only once. V usage is TRBV3-1 (or the pseudogene TRBV3-2) and J usage is TRBJ1-2, with 11 bases identical to TRBD1. Germline-derived CDR1 and CDR2 are LGHDT and YNNKEL (reference sequence). The junction had 7 bases not matched to a gene; V was cut back by 4 bases and J by 6 bases. The CDR3 consists of 15 residues. The CDR3 DNA sequence: TGTGCCAGCAGCCTCTTCCCGGGACAGGGGGATGGCTACACCTTC. Its protein product is CASSLFPGQGDGYTF.

The chain is built from TRBV2 and TRBJ1-4; TRBD1 might be the D (6 bases). From germline, CDR1 is SNHLY and CDR2 FYNNEI. Between the trimmed V and J ends, which lost 7 bases and 7 bases, there was a span of 10 bases. This CDR3 spans 12 amino acids. The DNA of the CDR3 is TGTGCCAGCATTTTACAGGGTGAAAAACTGTTTTTT. Translated, it gives CASILQGEKLFF. The whole variable domain, remainder taken from reference TRBV2 and TRBJ1-4, is EPEVTQTPSHQVTQMGQEVILRCVPISNHLYFYWYRQILGQKVEFLVSFYNNEISEKSEIFDDQFSVERPDGSNFTLKIRSTKLEDSAMYFCASILQGEKLFFGSGTQLSVL.

The rearrangement uses TRBV2 and TRBJ2-1, with 10 nucleotides matching TRBD2. CDR3 length equals 15 residues. CDR1 is SNHLY, CDR2 FYNNEI, per germline. V was clipped by 6 bases and J by 0 bases; unmatched bases: 2. In DNA form, the CDR3 reads TGTGCCAGCAGAGCGGGAGGGAGCTCCTACAATGAGCAGTTCTTC. It codes for CASRAGGSSYNEQFF. The full variable domain, completed using reference TRBV2 and TRBJ2-1, is EPEVTQTPSHQVTQMGQEVILRCVPISNHLYFYWYRQILGQKVEFLVSFYNNEISEKSEIFDDQFSVERPDGSNFTLKIRSTKLEDSAMYFCASRAGGSSYNEQFFGPGTRLTVL.

This chain uses TRBV2 with TRBJ2-6, with no clear D. Germline loops: CDR1 SNHLY, CDR2 FYNNEI. The CDR3 totals 15 residues. Trimming stripped 4 bases from V and 0 bases from J, with 7 bases between. The CDR3 protein is CASSAEISGANVLTF. DNA for the CDR3: TGTGCCAGCAGTGCGGAGATCTCTGGGGCCAACGTCCTGACTTTC.

The chain has TRBV12-3 or TRBV12-4 and TRBJ2-3, with a weak D call TRBD2 (6 bases). The CDR3 totals 12 residues. V was pared by 1 base and J by 10 bases, with 9 bases between. For the CDR3, the DNA is TGTGCCAGCAGTTTAGTGGGGGGATCGCAGTATTTT. Translating it yields CASSLVGGSQYF.

The chain couples TRBV5-1 to TRBJ1-3, with D perhaps matching TRBD1 (6 bases). Germline V gene sequence: CDR1 SGHRS, CDR2 YFSETQ. Trimming removed 4 bases from V and 0 bases from J, with 11 bases in between. This CDR3 has 15 amino acids. The CDR3 nucleotides are TGCGCCAGCAGCAGTACAGGGATCTCTGGAAACACCATATATTTT. This translates into CASSSTGISGNTIYF.

The chain employs TRBV5-6 and TRBJ1-6, with a tentative D call TRBD1 (6 bases). The CDR3 length is 14 residues. Germline V gene sequence: CDR1 SGHDT, CDR2 YYEEEE. The V gene lost 6 bases and the J gene lost 8 bases, with 15 bases spanning the gap. CDR3 DNA: TGTGCCAGCAACTATGGGGGGGCGGATTCACCCCTCCACTTT. It specifies CASNYGGADSPLHF.

The V call is TRBV5-6, the J call TRBJ1-5, with TRBD1 matching over 7 bases. V lost 3 bases, J lost 2 bases, and 11 bases stayed unmatched. This CDR3 has 17 amino acids. Germline V CDR1 and CDR2: SGHDT, YYEEEE. The CDR3 here is CASSSKTGAWGNQPQHF. The CDR3 DNA follows: TGTGCCAGCAGCTCCAAAACAGGGGCCTGGGGCAATCAGCCCCAGCATTTT.

The genes are TRBV7-9 and TRBJ1-5; D call uncertain. This CDR3 has 13 amino acids. Trimming stripped 7 bases from V and 5 bases from J, with 12 bases between. Germline values: CDR1 SEHNR, CDR2 FQNEAQ (reference sequence). The CDR3 here is CASTLDGYQPQHF. The CDR3 DNA is TGTGCCAGCACCCTAGATGGTTATCAGCCCCAGCATTTT.

This clone has a count of ten or more. The V and J genes are TRBV19 and TRBJ2-3; maybe TRBD2 (5 bases). Germline CDR1 LNHDA, CDR2 SQIVND (reference sequence). This CDR3 has 12 residues. Trimming took 10 bases from V and 0 from J, leaving 8 bases between them. The chain's CDR3 is CATRGSTDTQYF. CDR3 bases: TGTGCCACCCGGGGAAGCACAGATACGCAGTATTTT.

This rearrangement joins TRBV18 to TRBJ2-2; D call uncertain. Germline CDR1 and CDR2: KGHSH and LQKENI. Trimming shortened V by 1 base and J by 0 bases, and 3 bases separated the two germline ends. This CDR3 has 14 residues. CDR3 DNA sequence: TGTGCCAGCTCACCACAGCCGAACACCGGGGAGCTGTTTTTT. Protein: CASSPQPNTGELFF.

V and J are TRBV30 and TRBJ2-3; TRBD1 matches at 8 bases. Germline V CDR1 and CDR2: GTSNPN, SVGIG (reference sequence). The CDR3 consists of 15 residues. Trimming took 3 bases from V and 1 from J; bases not matched to a gene: 6. CDR3 in amino acids: CAWRRPGQGTDTQYF. The CDR3 nucleotides read TGTGCCTGGAGACGACCGGGACAGGGCACAGATACGCAGTATTTT.

The rearrangement joins TRBV7-8 to TRBJ2-5, with TRBD2 matching 9 bases. Trimming took 5 bases from V and 3 from J; bases not matched to a gene: 19. CDR1 is SGHVS, CDR2 FQNEAQ, per germline. This CDR3 contains 19 residues. The DNA for the CDR3 is TGTGCCAGCAGCCAATCCCTCGGGTTAGCGGGGGAGATGGAAGAGACCCAGTACTTC. It encodes CASSQSLGLAGEMEETQYF.

V usage is TRBV28 and J usage is TRBJ2-7; D is undetermined. This CDR3 region has 14 residues. The V gene's germline CDR1 is MDHEN and CDR2 SYDVKM. V lost 4 bases to trimming and J lost 4 bases, with 14 bases between them. The CDR3 coding sequence is TGTGCCAGCAGTTACGAAGATAAAACTTACGAGCAGTACTTC. Its protein is CASSYEDKTYEQYF.

This sequence joins TRBV19 and TRBJ1-6, with D perhaps TRBD1 (6 bases). Germline loops: CDR1 LNHDA, CDR2 SQIVND (reference sequence). This CDR3 is built from 15 residues. V lost 6 bases, J lost 1 base, and 10 bases lay in between. The CDR3 sequence is CASRIGQSYNSPLHF. CDR3 bases: TGTGCCAGTAGAATCGGACAGTCCTATAATTCACCCCTCCACTTT. Full variable domain (missing parts from reference TRBV19 and TRBJ1-6): DGGITQSPKYLFRKEGQNVTLSCEQNLNHDAMYWYRQDPGQGLRLIYYSQIVNDFQKGDIAEGYSVSREKKESFPLTVTSAQKNPTAFYLCASRIGQSYNSPLHFGNGTRLTVT.

The chain links TRBV19 to TRBJ2-5; TRBD2 matches at 7 bases. The CDR3 runs 15 residues. V trimming: 6 bases; J trimming: 4 bases; junction bases outside the gene matches: 11. Germline lookup yields CDR1 LNHDA and CDR2 SQIVND (reference sequence). The CDR3 DNA follows: TGTGCCAGTAGAATGGCGGGAGCTATAGGAGAGACCCAGTACTTC. It codes for CASRMAGAIGETQYF.

This chain connects TRBV6-5 to TRBJ1-1, with 11 bases fitting TRBD1. The V gene's germline CDR1 is MNHEY and CDR2 SVGAGI. The CDR3 spans 14 residues. V gave up 6 bases and J gave up 6 bases; unmatched junction bases: 6. The DNA of the CDR3 is TGTGCCAGCAGAAGGGACAGGGGGGTCGCTGAAGCTTTCTTT. It encodes CASRRDRGVAEAFF.

The chain couples TRBV5-6 to TRBJ2-7, with a weak D call TRBD1 (5 bases). In germline, CDR1 is SGHDT, CDR2 YYEEEE. The V gene lost 0 bases and the J gene lost 5 bases, with 9 bases spanning the gap. This CDR3 spans 13 amino acids. CDR3 coding DNA: TGTGCCAGCAGCTTGGTTCTGACAGACGAGCAGTACTTC. Translation gives CASSLVLTDEQYF.

This chain joins TRBV7-9 and TRBJ1-5; D not resolved. This CDR3 is 16 amino acids long. Germline values: CDR1 SEHNR, CDR2 FQNEAQ (reference sequence). V was clipped by 5 bases and J by 2 bases, with 16 bases between them. The CDR3 DNA sequence: TGTGCCAGCAGCCCGAACTTCGGGTACGGCAATCAGCCCCAGCATTTT. It specifies CASSPNFGYGNQPQHF.

The rearrangement joins TRBV10-3 to TRBJ1-2, with a tentative D call TRBD1 (6 bases). Germline CDR1 ENHRY, CDR2 SYGVKD. CDR3 length: 13 amino acids. The V end was cut by 4 bases, the J end by 5 bases, with 11 bases between. This CDR3 is CAISVVQGYGYTF. In nucleotides, the CDR3 is TGTGCCATCAGTGTAGTACAGGGTTATGGCTACACCTTC.

The chain links TRBV30 to TRBJ1-2, with D hard to call. CDR3 length: 12 amino acids. Trimming shortened V by 2 bases and J by 3 bases, and 7 bases separated the two germline ends. CDR1 is GTSNPN, CDR2 SVGIG, per germline (reference sequence). This CDR3 is CAWSPLDYGYTF. The CDR3 coding sequence is TGTGCCTGGAGTCCGCTAGACTATGGCTACACCTTC.

This chain connects TRBV5-4 to TRBJ2-1, with TRBD2 matching over 9 bases. CDR1 and CDR2 from the germline V gene are SGHNT and YYREEE (reference sequence). V was pared by 4 bases and J by 6 bases, with 8 bases of the junction left unmatched. This CDR3 is 15 amino acids long. Here the CDR3 reads CASSPGGRARNEQFF. The DNA of the CDR3 is TGTGCCAGCAGCCCCGGCGGGAGGGCCCGCAATGAGCAGTTCTTC.

DNA for the CDR3: TGTGCCAGCAGCTTGAGAGCGGGAGGGGATACGCAGTATTTT. Its translation is CASSLRAGGDTQYF. The gene calls are TRBV5-6 and TRBJ2-3; 10 bases fit TRBD2. The CDR3 loop spans 14 amino acids. Germline V gene lookup returns CDR1 SGHDT and CDR2 YYEEEE. J gave up 6 bases and V 1 base, and 2 bases lay outside the gene matches.

This clone was seen a handful of times. The CDR3 DNA sequence: TGTGCCAGCAGCTCTAGCGGTACCACCTACGAGCAGTACTTC. This gives the protein CASSSSGTTYEQYF. The gene calls are TRBV13 and TRBJ2-7, with TRBD2 matching over 7 bases. Germline V CDR1 and CDR2: PRHDT, FYEKMQ (reference sequence). The CDR3 is 14 residues long. V shed 4 bases and J 2 bases; nucleotides not matched to a gene: 5.

The V gene is TRBV18, the J gene TRBJ2-3; tentatively, D is TRBD2 (7 bases). CDR1 is KGHSH and CDR2 is LQKENI in the germline V gene. The CDR3 consists of 14 residues. V dropped 3 bases and J dropped 1 base, with 8 bases sitting between them. For the CDR3, the DNA is TGTGCCAGCTCACCGGGGGGGCGCACAGATACGCAGTATTTT. Its protein is CASSPGGRTDTQYF. Using reference TRBV18 and TRBJ2-3 for the parts outside the CDR3, the full variable domain is NAGVMQNPRHLVRRRGQEARLRCSPMKGHSHVYWYRQLPEEGLKFMVYLQKENIIDESGMPKERFSAEFPKEGPSILRIQQVVRGDSAAYFCASSPGGRTDTQYFGPGTRLTVL.

This clone appeared once. The DNA of the CDR3 is TGTGCCAGTAGTATTCATGGCGGACTAAACTATGGCTACACCTTC. It codes for CASSIHGGLNYGYTF. The J gene is TRBJ1-2, the V gene TRBV19; D is uncertain. Germline CDR1 and CDR2: LNHDA and SQIVND (reference sequence). Trimming took 3 bases from V and 2 from J, leaving 13 bases between them. The CDR3 totals 15 residues.

J is TRBJ2-7 and V is TRBV11-3; 7 bases are a match to TRBD1. J gave up 3 bases and V 5 bases, and 10 bases lay outside the gene matches. CDR1 is SGHNT and CDR2 is YENEEA in the germline V gene. The CDR3 runs to 15 residues. The chain's CDR3 is CASSRDSGKDYEQYF. Here the CDR3 DNA reads TGTGCCAGCAGCAGGGACAGTGGCAAGGACTACGAGCAGTACTTC.